This T cell receptor (beta chain) was documented in a study of blood T cell repertoires in COVID-19. The wider study: Researchers got acute and convalescent COVID-19 samples from the United States, Italy and Spain. From T cells, B-cell-depleted T cells, or PBMCs came the material, which was cDNA or gDNA.

The junction had 7 bases not matched to a gene; V was cut back by 9 bases and J by 5 bases. CDR1 LNHDA and CDR2 SQIVND come from the germline V gene (reference sequence). The CDR3 is 13 residues long. Per the authors' pipeline: Amplification from reference gene primers served as the basis for estimated nucleated cell counts. Generated by immunoSEQ multiplex PCR, the TCRdb table keeps only in-frame clones and is missing some. Clonal size and the V and J genes are those of that table, whereas D and trimming came from the DNA. The sample lists 150,000 to 200,000 clones; around 79% were seen once. V is TRBV19 and J is TRBJ1-5, with 7 bases that match TRBD1. The source of this sequence is a man in his forties or fifties who had recovered from COVID-19. Source material: peripheral blood. The CDR3 sequence is CASETGFDQPQHF. CDR3 coding DNA: TGTGCCAGCGAGACAGGGTTCGATCAGCCCCAGCATTTT.